This T cell receptor beta chain is from a study of T cell repertoires in cytomegalovirus infection. Study-level information: Alongside well-studied HLA-B-restricted CMV epitopes, recently identified HLA-C-restricted CMV epitopes were also used. Public TCR beta signature analysis indicated the presence of both CMV infection and matching HLA type. General study points: Based on cumulative public TCR beta family frequency, carriers of CMV plus the relevant HLA were identified. The ex vivo response was dominated by HLA-C-restricted CMV-specific TCR beta clonotypes.

The CDR3 consists of 15 residues. Germline assignment: CDR1 MNHEY and CDR2 SVGAGI. The J segment lost 8 bases and the V segment lost 3 bases, leaving 7 bases of the junction unmatched. For this clonotype: The antigen is unknown.

TCRdb recomputed calls from the reads with MiXCR, one row per CDR3 protein. The sample contains roughly 730,000 distinct CDR3 sequences, roughly 33% of which appear only once. The rearrangement joins TRBV6-5 to TRBJ2-3; the match to TRBD2 covers 11 bases. The receptor was derived from a human donor in good health (CMV status not recorded). Some clones in this sample may be carry-over from other donors' samples. Sequenced material: cultured PBMCs, taken from culture after CMV antigen stimulation. The chain's CDR3 is CASSYTSGGSGTQYF. CDR3 DNA sequence: TGTGCCAGCAGTTATACTAGCGGGGGTAGTGGTACGCAGTATTTT.